This T cell receptor beta chain comes out of a study of cytomegalovirus exposure and HLA in healthy donors (dated 2017 in TCRdb). Regarding the research as a whole: A later analysis indicated that the 120 or so validation repertoires were generated on the platform also employed for the 700 or so repertoires of the first cohort. The study aimed to test whether signatures of past pathogen exposure could be identified by cataloging public T cell receptors. A separate validation cohort of over 95 different subjects was used in addition to the 666-subject first cohort. The study combined high-throughput TCR immunosequencing, statistical association of individual TCRs with disease status, and machine learning to predict cytomegalovirus infection status. On the study overall, not on this receptor specifically: A later analysis had no HLA typing for the validation cohort, so co-occurrence there was scored across all 120 or so repertoires. The study gave a list of 150 to 200 TCR beta chains associated with cytomegalovirus. Cytomegalovirus status was reported to be diagnosed by the classifier with high specificity and sensitivity in both the original and validation cohorts. In a later analysis, TCRs clustered in the first cohort were found to also tend to co-occur in the 110 or so validation repertoires, with 94% of cluster scores above 0. The authors suggested that the approach could potentially be generalized to other disease states and immunological phenotypes. While some public TCRs were present in many individuals, most TCR sequences turned up only very rarely across donors. In vitro tests confirmed that a few of the cytomegalovirus-associated TCR beta chains recognize cytomegalovirus antigens.

The donors were included in the validation cohort of over a hundred subjects, a group kept apart from the approximately 690-subject first cohort. The germline V gene specifies MDHEN as CDR1 and SYDVKM as CDR2. CDR3 length: 17 amino acids, cysteine to phenylalanine. The CDR3 DNA has 51 bases and is translated from base 1. V is shortened by 2 bases, J by 2 bases, and the region joining them spans 19 bases. This clone was observed a handful of times. This receptor's antigen is unknown. Nothing much larger sits one base from this clone, and base qualities are not available. The method was the immunoSEQ multiplex PCR assay. The paper's processing steps were these. A statistical classification framework was built for diagnosing cytomegalovirus status from the catalog of TCR beta chain sequences. The clones in this table, taken by TCRdb from immuneACCESS, are in-frame only. Not every clone is retained; where verified, under half of the shortfall comes from an unresolved V gene, and the cause of the rest is unknown. The V and J calls and clone size were taken over from that table, and D and trimming were inferred from the DNA. The sample data list 120,000 to 150,000 clones, and almost 85% of these were observed just once. The top ten clones comprise roughly 1.4% of the sample.

Recombination joined TRBV28 with TRBJ2-7, with a tentative D gene TRBD1 over 5 matching bases. This receptor was obtained from a woman aged 25 to 39 in good health and CMV-seronegative. The sequenced sample was PBMCs. The CDR3 region has the sequence CASSLRASDTITYEQYF. The DNA sequence is given as TGTGCCAGCAGTTTACGCGCCTCGGACACCATAACCTACGAGCAGTACTTC.